The 26 T cell receptor beta chains given below trace back to one sample, sequenced in a study of Tregs in tolerant kidney transplant recipients. Using immunoSEQ multiplex PCR, the repertoire was profiled, and TCRdb retains in-frame clones only, with some absent. This table holds 85,000 to 90,000 clones, around 90% found once. The material sequenced was CD8+ T cells from blood. The receptors shown here come from a human donor in good health.

With respect to this clone: Its ends do not fully match the called genes, so a read error is possible. This specimen includes other DNA sequences encoding the same CDR3. This chain connects TRBV5-4 to TRBJ1-2, with TRBD1 matching 12 bases. The CDR3 length is 17 residues. Germline V CDR1 and CDR2: SGHNT, YYREEE (reference sequence). CDR3 bases: TGTGCCAGCAGCTTCACCGGGACAGGGGGCGCGAGCTATGGCTATACCTTC. Protein sequence: CASSFTGTGGASYGYTF.

The chain couples TRBV9 to TRBJ2-2; D is undetermined. The CDR3 is made up of 13 amino acids. Looked up from germline, CDR1 is SGDLS and CDR2 is YYNGEE. V was pared by 0 bases and J by 3 bases, with 3 bases between. The CDR3 coding sequence is TGTGCCAGCAGCGTAGGGGACACCGGGGAGCTGTTTTTT. It yields the protein CASSVGDTGELFF.

The J gene is TRBJ2-3, the V gene TRBV6-5; D ambiguous. Trimming took 6 bases from V and 5 from J, leaving 6 bases between them. Looked up from germline, CDR1 is MNHEY and CDR2 is SVGAGI. The CDR3 extends over 11 amino acids. The CDR3 DNA reads TGTGCCAGCAGGGGCCAAGATACGCAGTATTTT. Translating it yields CASRGQDTQYF.

This chain links TRBV13 with TRBJ1-2; 8 positions match TRBD1. The ends lost 5 bases at V and 1 base at J; junction bases unmatched: 12. CDR1 PRHDT and CDR2 FYEKMQ come from the germline V gene (reference sequence). CDR3 size: 17 residues. CDR3 protein: CASSPWGRGLLNYGYTF. The DNA of the CDR3 is TGTGCCAGCAGCCCCTGGGGCAGGGGGCTTCTTAACTATGGCTACACCTTC.

The chain joins TRBV5-6 to TRBJ2-7; 8 nucleotides match TRBD2. The germline gives CDR1 SGHDT, CDR2 YYEEEE. The CDR3 covers 15 residues. Trimming at V came to 0 bases and at J to 1 base, leaving 3 bases not matched to a gene. The CDR3 coding sequence is TGTGCCAGCAGCTTGGGTACTAGCGGTTCCTACGAGCAGTACTTC. Protein: CASSLGTSGSYEQYF.

This chain connects TRBV6-1 to TRBJ2-3; D is uncertain. The CDR3 extends over 13 amino acids. V gave up 5 bases and J gave up 2 bases, with 8 bases separating them. The V gene's germline CDR1 is MNHNS and CDR2 SASEGT. CDR3 nucleotide sequence: TGTGCCAGCAGTTGGACCTTCACAGATACGCAGTATTTT. This sequence encodes CASSWTFTDTQYF.

The chain recombines TRBV6-1 with TRBJ2-1; a possible D gene is TRBD2 (5 bases). Looked up from germline, CDR1 is MNHNS and CDR2 is SASEGT. The CDR3 extends over 16 amino acids. Trimming removed 4 bases at V and 1 base at J, with 14 bases between. DNA of the CDR3: TGTGCCAGCAGTGTTGAGGGTTTGCTATCCTACAATGAGCAGTTCTTC. Protein product: CASSVEGLLSYNEQFF.

The chain carries TRBV5-6 and TRBJ2-7, with 11 bases lining up with TRBD1. CDR1 and CDR2 (germline): SGHDT, YYEEEE. V trimming: 5 bases; J trimming: 2 bases; junction bases outside the gene matches: 6. The CDR3 is 15 residues long. The CDR3, as DNA: TGTGCCAGCAGTTTCCCGGGACAGGGGGCCTACGAGCAGTACTTC. This sequence encodes CASSFPGQGAYEQYF.

The chain carries TRBV9 and TRBJ2-7, with 7 bases matching TRBD1. Germline CDR1 is SGDLS and CDR2 is YYNGEE. The CDR3 is 15 residues long. With 0 bases clipped from V and 3 bases from J, the junction kept 6 bases outside the gene matches. The CDR3 bases are TGTGCCAGCAGCGTAGAGGGGGCTCCCTTCTACGAGCAGTACTTC. It specifies CASSVEGAPFYEQYF.

The chain carries TRBV6-5 and TRBJ2-7; D unclear. Looked up from germline, CDR1 is MNHEY and CDR2 is SVGAGI. The length of the CDR3 is 13 residues. V was shortened by 3 bases and J by 4 bases, with 10 bases between the two germline ends. CDR3 sequence (DNA): TGTGCCAGCAGTTATGGGCACGGATACGAGCAGTACTTC. Protein: CASSYGHGYEQYF.

The rearrangement links TRBV10-3 to TRBJ2-2; D not certain. The CDR3 is made up of 13 amino acids. The germline V gene has CDR1 ENHRY and CDR2 SYGVKD. The CDR3 spells CANGETNTGELFF. The CDR3 coding sequence is TGTGCAAATGGGGAAACGAACACCGGGGAGCTGTTTTTT.

The genes are TRBV11-2 and TRBJ1-4; TRBD1 aligns across 7 bases. The CDR3 is made up of 13 amino acids. The V segment lost 3 bases and the J segment 10 bases; nucleotides outside the gene matches: 5. Germline CDR1 reads SGHAT; CDR2 reads FQNNGV. The CDR3 protein is CASSFPEGAKLFF. The CDR3 DNA is TGTGCCAGCAGCTTTCCAGAGGGGGCAAAACTGTTTTTT.

The chain combines TRBV2 with TRBJ2-7, with a weak D call TRBD2 (5 bases). Trimming left V 9 bases short and J 2 bases short, with 23 bases between. The CDR3 totals 16 residues. Germline CDR1 SNHLY, CDR2 FYNNEI. This CDR3 is CASGPGSTITTYEQYF. The CDR3 region has the DNA TGTGCCAGTGGGCCTGGGAGCACCATCACTACCTACGAGCAGTACTTC.

The V gene is TRBV5-1, the J gene TRBJ1-1; D possibly corresponds to TRBD1 (6 bases). Trimming left V 4 bases short and J 4 bases short, with 17 bases between. Germline lookup yields CDR1 SGHRS and CDR2 YFSETQ. The CDR3 sequence is 15 residues long. The CDR3, as DNA: TGCGCCAGCAGCATGACCAGGGGCGCGAGCACTGAAGCTTTCTTT. Translated, it gives CASSMTRGASTEAFF.

V usage is TRBV5-1 and J usage is TRBJ2-2; possibly TRBD1 or TRBD2 for D (6 bases each). The CDR3 has 15 residues. The germline V gene has CDR1 SGHRS and CDR2 YFSETQ. The germline V and J ends were trimmed by 6 bases and 1 base, with 13 bases remaining between them. CDR3 in DNA: TGCGCCAGCACTCAGGGGAGGCTGAACACCGGGGAGCTGTTTTTT. Its protein is CASTQGRLNTGELFF.

In regard to this clone: This CDR3 is also generated by other DNA sequences in the sample. The CDR3 sequence: CATSRVRTDIPYEQYF. The DNA of the CDR3 is TGTGCCACCAGCAGAGTTCGGACAGACATACCCTACGAGCAGTACTTC. The chain recombines TRBV15 with TRBJ2-7; possibly TRBD1 for D (6 bases). V dropped 1 base and J dropped 2 bases, with 15 bases sitting between them. CDR3 size: 16 residues. Germline assignment: CDR1 LNHNV and CDR2 YYDKDF (reference sequence).

CDR3 loop: CASSRRTGGFYEQYF. The CDR3 nucleotides read TGTGCCAGCAGCCGAAGGACAGGGGGCTTCTACGAGCAGTACTTC. V is TRBV9 and J is TRBJ2-7; 11 bases align to TRBD1. The junction had 6 bases not matched to a gene; V was cut back by 4 bases and J by 3 bases. Germline lookup yields CDR1 SGDLS and CDR2 YYNGEE. This CDR3 comprises 15 residues.

V and J are TRBV12-5 and TRBJ1-3; TRBD1 might be the D (5 bases). The CDR3 is 20 amino acids. Deletions cut 7 bases from V and 0 bases from J, with 28 bases between. Per germline, CDR1 LGHNT and CDR2 FRNRAP. The chain's CDR3 is CASDLGTGVLPRRSGNTIYF. Written as DNA, the CDR3 is TGTGCTAGTGACCTCGGGACGGGGGTTCTACCGAGGCGCTCTGGAAACACCATATATTTT. The full variable domain, completed using reference TRBV12-5 and TRBJ1-3, is DARVTQTPRHKVTEMGQEVTMRCQPILGHNTVFWYRQTMMQGLELLAYFRNRAPLDDSGMPKDRFSAEMPDATLATLKIQPSEPRDSAVYFCASDLGTGVLPRRSGNTIYFGEGSWLTVV.

The table lists this clone with a count of one. V gene TRBV7-2 combines with J gene TRBJ2-1, with D perhaps TRBD1 (5 bases). V lost 5 bases and J 2 bases, leaving 13 bases between the germline ends. The length of the CDR3 is 15 residues. Germline-derived CDR1 and CDR2 are SGHTA and FQGNSA. The CDR3 DNA reads as TGTGCCAGCAGCCCAACCGCAGGGCCCTACAATGAGCAGTTCTTC. Amino acid sequence: CASSPTAGPYNEQFF.

CDR3 sequence: CASSRQIGELFF. The CDR3 DNA is TGTGCCAGCAGCCGACAGATCGGGGAGCTGTTTTTT. The V and J genes are TRBV6-5 and TRBJ2-2; TRBD1 is a possible D gene (5 bases). The V gene lost 6 bases and the J gene lost 7 bases, with 9 bases spanning the gap. This CDR3 region has 12 residues. Germline V gene data show CDR1 as MNHEY and CDR2 as SVGAGI.

J is TRBJ2-3 and V is TRBV9, with D uncertain. The CDR3 is made up of 13 amino acids. Per the germline V gene, CDR1 is SGDLS and CDR2 is YYNGEE. V lost 0 bases, J lost 3 bases, and 5 bases lay in between. CDR3 in DNA: TGTGCCAGCAGCGTAGCACAGACAGATACGCAGTATTTT. This encodes CASSVAQTDTQYF. The entire variable domain, with the rest obtained from reference TRBV9 and TRBJ2-3, is as follows: DSGVTQTPKHLITATGQRVTLRCSPRSGDLSVYWYQQSLDQGLQFLIQYYNGEERAKGNILERFSAQQFPDLHSELNLSSLELGDSALYFCASSVAQTDTQYFGPGTRLTVL.

This rearrangement joins TRBV6-5 to TRBJ2-2; 7 positions agree with TRBD2. Germline V CDR1 and CDR2: MNHEY, SVGAGI. J was trimmed by 0 bases and V by 5 bases; bases with no gene match: 3. The CDR3 has 15 residues. The CDR3 nucleotides read TGTGCCAGCAGTGGGAGCGGGACGAACACCGGGGAGCTGTTTTTT. It codes for CASSGSGTNTGELFF.

V and J are TRBV4-1 and TRBJ1-5; tentative D call: TRBD1 (6 bases). The CDR3 is 16 amino acids. Germline lookup yields CDR1 MGHRA and CDR2 YSYEKL. V lost 5 bases, J lost 2 bases, and 16 bases lay in between. CDR3 protein: CASSVPGVGGNQPQHF. The CDR3 DNA follows: TGCGCCAGCAGCGTACCAGGGGTAGGGGGCAATCAGCCCCAGCATTTT.

The rearrangement uses TRBV5-4 and TRBJ2-7; the match to TRBD2 covers 10 bases. CDR1 and CDR2 from the germline V gene are SGHNT and YYREEE (reference sequence). Unmatched junction bases numbered 7, after V lost 5 bases and J lost 2 bases. The CDR3 runs to 15 residues. The CDR3 loop reads CASRFSGGPPYEQYF. CDR3 DNA sequence: TGTGCCAGCAGATTTAGCGGGGGGCCCCCCTACGAGCAGTACTTC.

This rearrangement joins TRBV6-5 to TRBJ1-1, with no clear D. Trimming stripped 4 bases from V and 4 bases from J, with 19 bases between. The CDR3 spans 16 residues. Germline V gene lookup returns CDR1 MNHEY and CDR2 SVGAGI. The CDR3 spells CASSWPRAGTGTEAFF. The CDR3 bases are TGTGCCAGCAGTTGGCCCCGGGCGGGTACTGGCACTGAAGCTTTCTTT.

The chain links TRBV4-1 to TRBJ1-1; D unclear. Germline V gives CDR1 MGHRA, CDR2 YSYEKL. The V gene lost 1 base and the J gene lost 6 bases, with 9 bases spanning the gap. The CDR3 runs to 13 residues. The CDR3 sequence is CASSQARSPEAFF. In DNA form, the CDR3 reads TGCGCCAGCAGCCAAGCCAGGAGTCCTGAAGCTTTCTTT.